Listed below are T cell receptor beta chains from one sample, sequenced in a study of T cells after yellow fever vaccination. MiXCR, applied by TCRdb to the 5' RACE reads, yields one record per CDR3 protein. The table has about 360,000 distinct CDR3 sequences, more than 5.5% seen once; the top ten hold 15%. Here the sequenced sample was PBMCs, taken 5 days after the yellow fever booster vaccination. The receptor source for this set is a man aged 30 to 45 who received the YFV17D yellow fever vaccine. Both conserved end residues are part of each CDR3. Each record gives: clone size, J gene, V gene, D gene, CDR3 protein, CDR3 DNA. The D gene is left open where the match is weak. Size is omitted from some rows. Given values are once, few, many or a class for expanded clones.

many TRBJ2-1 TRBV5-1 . CASSLAGLNNEQFF TGCGCCAGCAGCTTGGCCGGACTGAACAATGAGCAGTTCTTC
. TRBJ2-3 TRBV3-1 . CASSRAGADTQYF TGTGCCAGCAGTCGGGCCGGGGCCGATACGCAGTATTTT
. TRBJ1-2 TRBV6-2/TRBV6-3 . CASSYSRTEINYGYTF TGTGCCAGCAGTTACTCAAGGACGGAAATCAACTATGGCTACACCTTC
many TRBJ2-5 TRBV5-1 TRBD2 CASSFRAGGPQETQYF TGCGCCAGCAGCTTTCGAGCGGGAGGCCCCCAAGAGACCCAGTACTTC
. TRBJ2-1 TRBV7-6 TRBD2 CASSSPRASGVDQSNEQFF TGTGCCAGCAGCTCCCCGCGGGCTAGCGGGGTTGACCAATCGAATGAGCAGTTCTTC
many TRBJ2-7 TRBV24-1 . CATSDPGRDTYEQYF TGTGCCACCAGTGATCCAGGCAGGGACACCTACGAGCAGTACTTC
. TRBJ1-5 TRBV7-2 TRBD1 CASSLEGQGSPQHF TGTGCCAGCAGCTTAGAGGGACAGGGCTCGCCCCAGCATTTT
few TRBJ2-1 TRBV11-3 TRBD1 CASSPGTGGSFNEQFF TGTGCCAGCAGCCCCGGGACAGGGGGTAGTTTCAATGAGCAGTTCTTC
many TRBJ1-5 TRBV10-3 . CAISEELLTLSNQPQHF TGTGCCATCAGTGAGGAGTTGTTGACCCTAAGCAATCAGCCCCAGCATTTT
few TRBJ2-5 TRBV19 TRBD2 CASAKTQRGYQETQYF TGTGCCAGCGCTAAAACCCAGCGGGGCTACCAAGAGACCCAGTACTTC
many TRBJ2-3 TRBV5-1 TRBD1 CASRFGQDRTDTQYF TGCGCCAGCCGATTTGGACAGGACCGCACAGATACGCAGTATTTT
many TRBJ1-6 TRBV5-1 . CASSLYVDNSPLHF TGCGCCAGCAGCTTGTACGTTGATAATTCACCCCTCCACTTT
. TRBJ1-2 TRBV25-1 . CASSEFFLGERYGYTF TGTGCCAGCAGTGAATTTTTCCTTGGGGAGAGATATGGCTACACCTTC
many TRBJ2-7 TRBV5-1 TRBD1 CASSDRGSTYEQYF TGCGCCAGCAGCGACAGGGGGTCAACCTACGAGCAGTACTTC
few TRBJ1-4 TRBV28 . CASKEQPEKLFF TGTGCCAGCAAGGAGCAGCCAGAAAAACTGTTTTTT
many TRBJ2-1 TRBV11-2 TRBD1 CASSRWDRYNEQFF TGTGCCAGCAGCCGCTGGGACAGGTACAATGAGCAGTTCTTC
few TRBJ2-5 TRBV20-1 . CSARGRGPETQYF TGCAGTGCTAGAGGGAGGGGCCCGGAGACCCAGTACTTC
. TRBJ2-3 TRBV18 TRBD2 CASSSQAGPGTDTQYF TGTGCCAGCTCATCCCAAGCGGGACCGGGCACAGATACGCAGTATTTT
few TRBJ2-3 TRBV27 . CASSLSSGGPNTQYF TGTGCCAGCAGTTTATCTAGCGGAGGCCCGAATACGCAGTATTTT
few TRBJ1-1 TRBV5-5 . CASTQSYWGANTEAFF TGTGCCAGCACCCAGTCATACTGGGGGGCAAACACTGAAGCTTTCTTT
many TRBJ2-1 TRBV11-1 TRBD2 CASKNTGTSGRAWNEQFF TGTGCCAGCAAGAATACCGGGACTAGCGGGAGGGCCTGGAATGAGCAGTTCTTC
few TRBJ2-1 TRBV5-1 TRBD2 CASSLRGLANNEQFF TGCGCCAGCAGCTTGAGGGGACTAGCTAACAATGAGCAGTTCTTC
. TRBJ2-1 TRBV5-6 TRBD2 CASSLGREQQFF TGTGCCAGCAGCTTGGGGCGGGAGCAGCAGTTCTTC
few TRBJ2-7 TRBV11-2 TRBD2 CASSKASGSYEQYF TGTGCCAGCAGCAAGGCTAGCGGGAGTTACGAGCAGTACTTC
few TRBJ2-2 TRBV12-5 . CASGLDLSGELFF TGTGCTAGTGGTCTTGACTTATCCGGGGAGCTGTTTTTT
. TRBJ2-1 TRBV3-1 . CASSQVKAGGWGNEQFF TGTGCCAGCAGCCAAGTCAAAGCGGGCGGATGGGGGAATGAGCAGTTCTTC
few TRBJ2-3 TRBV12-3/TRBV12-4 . CASTTSGLSRGDTQYF TGTGCCAGCACCACCAGCGGGCTATCACGGGGCGATACGCAGTATTTT
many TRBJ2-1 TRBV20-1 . CSAQAAGTPPDEQFF TGCAGTGCTCAGGCGGCCGGGACTCCTCCGGATGAGCAGTTCTTC
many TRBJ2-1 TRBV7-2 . CASKRAGSSSYNEQFF TGTGCCAGCAAGCGTGCGGGGTCTAGCTCCTACAATGAGCAGTTCTTC
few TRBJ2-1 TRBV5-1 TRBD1 CASSGTGDPYNEQFF TGCGCCAGCAGCGGTACAGGGGACCCCTACAATGAGCAGTTCTTC
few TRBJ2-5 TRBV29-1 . CSVDKGRETQYF TGCAGCGTTGACAAGGGACGAGAGACCCAGTACTTC
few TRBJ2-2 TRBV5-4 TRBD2 CASRPTSGKFTGELFF TGTGCCAGCAGGCCAACTAGCGGCAAGTTCACCGGGGAGCTGTTTTTT
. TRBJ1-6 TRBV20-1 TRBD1 CSARSQGGSDSPLHF TGCAGTGCTAGGAGCCAGGGGGGGTCTGATTCACCCCTCCACTTT
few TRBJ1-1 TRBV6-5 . CASSYGSRGVTEAFF TGTGCCAGCAGTTACGGTAGCAGGGGAGTCACTGAAGCTTTCTTT
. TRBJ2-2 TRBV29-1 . CSVLWSGELFF TGCAGCGTCTTGTGGTCCGGGGAGCTGTTTTTT
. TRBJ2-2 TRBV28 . CASSPNPLNTGELFF TGTGCCAGCAGTCCGAACCCATTGAACACCGGGGAGCTGTTTTTT
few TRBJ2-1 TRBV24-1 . CATSDEGYNEQFF TGTGCCACCAGTGATGAGGGTTACAATGAGCAGTTCTTC
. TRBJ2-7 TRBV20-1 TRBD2 CSARQLAGYEQYF TGCAGTGCTAGGCAACTAGCGGGCTACGAGCAGTACTTC
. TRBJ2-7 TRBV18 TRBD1 CASSPGQPGQYF TGTGCCAGCTCACCGGGACAGCCGGGGCAGTACTTC
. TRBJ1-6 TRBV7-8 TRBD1 CASRLDRVAAPLHF TGTGCCAGCAGACTCGACAGGGTAGCGGCACCCCTCCACTTT
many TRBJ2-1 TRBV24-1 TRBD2 CATSDLSGRNNEQFF TGTGCCACCAGTGACCTAAGCGGGAGAAACAATGAGCAGTTCTTC
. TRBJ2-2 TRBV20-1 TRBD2 CSASRPRTSEVELFF TGCAGTGCTAGTCGCCCCCGGACTAGCGAGGTGGAGCTGTTTTTT
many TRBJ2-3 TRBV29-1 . CSVEHQAQYF TGCAGCGTTGAACACCAAGCGCAGTATTTT
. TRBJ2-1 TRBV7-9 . CASSSLAFGYNEQFF TGTGCCAGCAGCTCCCTAGCGTTTGGCTACAATGAGCAGTTCTTC
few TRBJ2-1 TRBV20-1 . CSARKRGGGEQFF TGCAGTGCTAGGAAGAGGGGAGGGGGTGAGCAGTTCTTC
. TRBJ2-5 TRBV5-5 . CASSLSTVQETQYF TGTGCCAGCAGCTTATCGACAGTCCAAGAGACCCAGTACTTC
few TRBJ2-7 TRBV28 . CASSRFLGRSYEQYF TGTGCCAGCAGCCGCTTTCTGGGCCGCTCCTACGAGCAGTACTTC
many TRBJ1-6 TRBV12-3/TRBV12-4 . CASRAGGVGSPLHF TGTGCCAGCAGGGCCGGCGGGGTCGGATCACCCCTCCACTTT
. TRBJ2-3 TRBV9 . CASSITGEDTQYF TGTGCCAGCAGCATAACAGGTGAAGATACGCAGTATTTT
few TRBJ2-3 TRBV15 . CATSREQVTDTQYF TGTGCCACCAGCAGAGAGCAAGTCACAGATACGCAGTATTTT
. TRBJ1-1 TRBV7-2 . CASRRPADTEAFF TGTGCCAGCCGCCGTCCAGCGGACACTGAAGCTTTCTTT
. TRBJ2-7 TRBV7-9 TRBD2 CASSTASGRAYEQYF TGTGCCAGCAGCACAGCTAGCGGGAGGGCCTACGAGCAGTACTTC
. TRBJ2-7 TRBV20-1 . CSASQGLEQYF TGCAGTGCTAGCCAAGGGCTTGAGCAGTACTTC
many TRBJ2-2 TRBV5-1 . CASSAGHQNTGELFF TGCGCCAGCAGCGCGGGACATCAGAACACCGGGGAGCTGTTTTTT
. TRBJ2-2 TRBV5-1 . CASSLLPRDTGELFF TGCGCCAGCAGCTTGCTGCCCCGTGACACCGGGGAGCTGTTTTTT
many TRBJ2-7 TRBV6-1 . CASSRTPNPHEQYF TGTGCCAGCAGCCGGACACCGAACCCCCACGAGCAGTACTTC
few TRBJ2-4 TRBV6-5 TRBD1 CASSSSGTGGNIQYF TGTGCCAGCAGTTCCTCCGGGACAGGGGGGAACATTCAGTACTTC